What follows are 23 T cell receptor beta chains derived from one specimen sequenced in a study of cytomegalovirus exposure and HLA in healthy donors. A multiplex PCR was run with 60 Vbeta primers and 13 Jbeta primers. Assay: immunoSEQ multiplex PCR; the TCRdb copy retains only in-frame clones and omits some. This sample carries roughly 180,000 clones, about 80% of them seen once, and the ten largest clones take around 4.9%. The specimen was PBMCs. The receptors stem from a man between 18 and 35 years old in good health and CMV-seronegative.

This rearrangement joins TRBV7-9 to TRBJ2-3, with a possible D match to TRBD2 (6 bases). Between the trimmed V and J ends, which lost 2 bases and 6 bases, there was a span of 12 bases. Germline V CDR1 and CDR2: SEHNR, FQNEAQ (reference sequence). This CDR3 has 14 amino acids. The CDR3 loop is CASSLSGPWDTQYF. For the CDR3, the DNA is TGTGCCAGCAGCTTAAGCGGGCCGTGGGATACGCAGTATTTT.

The chain couples TRBV7-9 to TRBJ1-2; D gene unclear. Germline V gene data show CDR1 as SEHNR and CDR2 as FQNEAQ (reference sequence). V was pared by 3 bases and J by 10 bases, with 12 bases between. The CDR3 sequence is 12 residues long. CDR3 bases: TGTGCCAGCAGCTTTTACGGGGAAGTCTACACCTTC. Protein product: CASSFYGEVYTF.

The chain links TRBV7-3 to TRBJ2-5; D is perhaps TRBD1 (6 bases). This CDR3 region has 14 residues. V gave up 4 bases and J gave up 4 bases, with 13 bases separating them. The germline V gene encodes CDR1 SGHTA and CDR2 FQGTGA. The CDR3 loop is CASSSQGLGETQYF. The CDR3 nucleotides read TGTGCCAGCAGCTCGCAGGGGTTGGGAGAGACCCAGTACTTC.

This rearrangement joins TRBV7-8 to TRBJ1-5, with D possibly matching TRBD1 (6 bases). Between the trimmed V and J ends, which lost 0 bases and 6 bases, there was a span of 18 bases. From germline, CDR1 is SGHVS and CDR2 FQNEAQ. The CDR3 totals 17 residues. As DNA, the CDR3 is TGTGCCAGCAGCTTAGCGGGCAGGGGAGGGCTAAGTCAGCCCCAGCATTTT. It is translated as CASSLAGRGGLSQPQHF. Full variable domain (rest looked up from reference TRBV7-8 and TRBJ1-5): GAGVSQSPRYKVAKRGQDVALRCDPISGHVSLFWYQQALGQGPEFLTYFQNEAQLDKSGLPSDRFFAERPEGSVSTLKIQRTQQEDSAVYLCASSLAGRGGLSQPQHFGDGTRLSIL.

V and J are TRBV5-8 and TRBJ2-6, with a weak D call TRBD1 (5 bases). Germline lookup yields CDR1 SGHTS and CDR2 YDEGEE. The CDR3 totals 17 residues. Trimming left V 4 bases short and J 4 bases short, with 18 bases between. CDR3: CASSRGQGLWGANVLTF. CDR3 in DNA: TGTGCCAGCAGCCGTGGGCAGGGATTGTGGGGGGCCAACGTCCTGACTTTC. Combining the CDR3 with reference TRBV5-8 and TRBJ2-6 gives the whole variable domain EAGVTQSPTHLIKTRGQQATLRCSPISGHTSVYWYQQALGLGLQFLLWYDEGEERNRGNFPPRFSGRQFPNYSSELNVNALELEDSALYLCASSRGQGLWGANVLTFGAGSRLTVL.

V usage is TRBV19 and J usage is TRBJ1-5; 7 bases line up with TRBD1. Germline values: CDR1 LNHDA, CDR2 SQIVND (reference sequence). CDR3 length: 12 amino acids. V dropped 6 bases and J dropped 5; count of bases not matched to a gene: 1. The CDR3 DNA reads TGTGCCAGTAGGGACAGGTATCAGCCCCAGCATTTT. Protein product: CASRDRYQPQHF.

CDR3 amino acids: CASSIGGTGFYEQFF. DNA for the CDR3: TGTGCCAGTAGTATAGGGGGGACAGGGTTTTATGAGCAGTTCTTC. The chain uses TRBV19 and TRBJ2-1; 9 nucleotides line up with TRBD1. Germline CDR1 is LNHDA and CDR2 is SQIVND (reference sequence). J lost 8 bases, V lost 1 base, and 6 bases had no gene match. This CDR3 contains 15 residues. Using reference TRBV19 and TRBJ2-1 for the parts outside the CDR3, the full variable domain is DGGITQSPKYLFRKEGQNVTLSCEQNLNHDAMYWYRQDPGQGLRLIYYSQIVNDFQKGDIAEGYSVSREKKESFPLTVTSAQKNPTAFYLCASSIGGTGFYEQFFGPGTRLTVL.

The chain joins TRBV6-6 to TRBJ2-5; no reliable D call. The J call is doubtful: the DNA matches TRBJ2-7 better. Germline V gene lookup returns CDR1 MNHNY and CDR2 SVGAGI (reference sequence). There are 15 residues in the CDR3. This CDR3 reads CASSYSIGSDSEQYF. The CDR3 DNA reads TGTGCCAGCAGTTACTCGATCGGATCAGACTCCGAGCAGTACTTC.

The chain recombines TRBV7-2 with TRBJ2-3; D remains unclear. CDR1 SGHTA and CDR2 FQGNSA come from the germline V gene. CDR3 length: 14 residues. Between the trimmed V and J ends, which lost 1 base and 4 bases, there was a span of 9 bases. The CDR3 region is CASSLDGSSDTQYF. CDR3 coding DNA: TGTGCCAGCAGCTTAGATGGTAGCTCAGATACGCAGTATTTT.

The chain carries TRBV15 and TRBJ2-7, with D maybe TRBD1 (5 bases). Trimming removed 0 bases from V and 0 bases from J, with 15 bases in between. The CDR3 consists of 17 residues. Per germline, CDR1 LNHNV and CDR2 YYDKDF (reference sequence). The CDR3 sequence is CATSREYQGSSSYEQYF. Written as DNA, the CDR3 is TGTGCCACCAGCAGAGAATATCAGGGTTCGAGCTCCTACGAGCAGTACTTC.

CDR3 region: CASSLITPTGFNYGYTF. The DNA for the CDR3 is TGTGCCAGTAGTCTTATTACCCCGACAGGATTTAACTATGGCTACACCTTC. The chain uses TRBV19 and TRBJ1-2; D perhaps matches TRBD1 (6 bases). Germline values: CDR1 LNHDA, CDR2 SQIVND (reference sequence). The V end was cut by 5 bases, the J end by 1 base, with 20 bases between. The CDR3 sequence is 17 residues long.

Note on this clone: The sample contains more than one DNA sequence encoding this CDR3. V gene TRBV6-5 combines with J gene TRBJ2-7; the match to TRBD1 covers 10 bases. Germline V lookup: CDR1 MNHEY, CDR2 SVGAGI. Germline trimming cut 7 bases from V and 2 bases from J; bases unmatched to any gene: 5. This CDR3 contains 14 residues. The CDR3 is CASTRQGATYEQYF. The CDR3 coding sequence is TGTGCCAGCACCAGACAGGGGGCTACCTACGAGCAGTACTTC.

This clone came up once. The chain employs TRBV2 and TRBJ2-1; TRBD2 matches 11 bases. This CDR3 has 15 residues. Germline lookup yields CDR1 SNHLY and CDR2 FYNNEI. After removal of 6 bases from V and 2 bases from J, the junction contained 3 bases not matched to a gene. The CDR3 bases are TGTGCCAGCAGAGCTAGCGGGGGGACCTACAATGAGCAGTTCTTC. Translated: CASRASGGTYNEQFF.

The count of this clone is one. This sequence joins TRBV30 and TRBJ1-2; D is undetermined. Germline V CDR1 and CDR2: GTSNPN, SVGIG (reference sequence). Trimming took off 6 bases at V and 2 bases at J, with 16 bases between the two ends. The CDR3 is 14 amino acids. The CDR3 coding sequence is TGTGCCTGCCATAGGAACAGCCAGAACTATGGCTACACCTTC. Residues: CACHRNSQNYGYTF.

The chain is built from TRBV18 and TRBJ1-5; D is perhaps TRBD1 (6 bases). V was trimmed by 4 bases and J by 6 bases, leaving 19 bases between them. The CDR3 is 16 amino acids. The germline V gene encodes CDR1 KGHSH and CDR2 LQKENI. CDR3 in DNA: TGTGCCAGCTCACAGGGTTCGGGACAACTAGGTCAGCCCCAGCATTTT. It specifies CASSQGSGQLGQPQHF.

This clone was seen a single time. The chain carries TRBV6-6 and TRBJ1-2, with 8 bases fitting TRBD1. Germline V gene data show CDR1 as MNHNY and CDR2 as SVGAGI (reference sequence). V gave up 5 bases and J gave up 2 bases; unmatched junction bases: 4. This CDR3 region has 14 residues. As DNA, the CDR3 is TGTGCCAGCAGTGGACAGGGAGTCAACTATGGCTACACCTTC. Translating it yields CASSGQGVNYGYTF.

The rearrangement joins TRBV19 to TRBJ1-1; possible D gene TRBD1, 5 bases. CDR3 size: 12 residues. From germline, CDR1 is LNHDA and CDR2 SQIVND (reference sequence). Trimming cost V 2 bases and J 8 bases, with 9 bases left between them. In nucleotides, the CDR3 is TGTGCCAGTAGTATAATCTGGGGCGAAGCTTTCTTT. Its protein is CASSIIWGEAFF. Based on the CDR3 plus reference TRBV19 and TRBJ1-1, the full variable domain is DGGITQSPKYLFRKEGQNVTLSCEQNLNHDAMYWYRQDPGQGLRLIYYSQIVNDFQKGDIAEGYSVSREKKESFPLTVTSAQKNPTAFYLCASSIIWGEAFFGQGTRLTVV.

The V and J genes are TRBV7-9 and TRBJ1-6; maybe TRBD1 (6 bases). The CDR3 runs to 15 residues. Germline V lookup: CDR1 SEHNR, CDR2 FQNEAQ (reference sequence). Trimming pared 4 bases from V and 10 bases from J, leaving 17 bases between. DNA of the CDR3: TGTGCCAGCAGCTCCGACACAGGGCAAGTCTCACCCCTCCACTTT. Its protein is CASSSDTGQVSPLHF.

The genes are TRBV15 and TRBJ2-2; D may be TRBD2 (6 bases). Germline lookup yields CDR1 LNHNV and CDR2 YYDKDF (reference sequence). The CDR3 has 15 residues. V lost 0 bases and J lost 13, with 18 bases in between. The CDR3 reads CATSRDQFARLGLFF. CDR3 DNA sequence: TGTGCCACCAGCAGAGATCAGTTCGCGAGACTAGGGCTGTTTTTT.

In DNA, the CDR3 is TGTGCCAGCAGTTTAATCCCGCAGGGCTACCAAGAGACCCAGTACTTC. Translating it yields CASSLIPQGYQETQYF. The V gene is TRBV28, the J gene TRBJ2-5, with D tentatively TRBD1 (5 bases). Germline lookup yields CDR1 MDHEN and CDR2 SYDVKM. V lost 2 bases and J 0 bases, leaving 13 bases between the germline ends. The CDR3 covers 16 residues.

Concerning this clone: Other DNA sequences in the sample encode the same CDR3. The gene calls are TRBV9 and TRBJ2-7; 7 bases line up with TRBD2. The ends lost 0 bases at V and 0 bases at J; junction bases unmatched: 3. This CDR3 comprises 15 residues. The germline gives CDR1 SGDLS, CDR2 YYNGEE. CDR3 protein: CASSVGGDYSYEQYF. CDR3 DNA: TGTGCCAGCAGCGTAGGCGGGGACTACTCCTACGAGCAGTACTTC. Full variable domain (missing parts from reference TRBV9 and TRBJ2-7): DSGVTQTPKHLITATGQRVTLRCSPRSGDLSVYWYQQSLDQGLQFLIQYYNGEERAKGNILERFSAQQFPDLHSELNLSSLELGDSALYFCASSVGGDYSYEQYFGPGTRLTVT.

With regard to this clone: An end of the junction differs from the germline gene, which may be a read error. The chain uses TRBV10-1 and TRBJ2-7, with 10 nucleotides matching TRBD1. This CDR3 spans 13 amino acids. Germline CDR1 is WNHNN and CDR2 is SYGVQD (reference sequence). CDR3 in DNA: TGCGCCACCTCCGGGACAGGGGACCCGCTATACCACTTC. Translating it yields CATSGTGDPLYHF.

CDR3 in DNA: TGTGCCAGCAGTCCCTATTGGGGACAGGACTCCTACGAGCAGTACTTC. Translating it yields CASSPYWGQDSYEQYF. The rearrangement joins TRBV28 to TRBJ2-7, with 8 bases aligning to TRBD1. Germline loops: CDR1 MDHEN, CDR2 SYDVKM. V gave up 5 bases and J gave up 0 bases; unmatched junction bases: 9. The CDR3 totals 16 residues.